This paragraph reports one T cell receptor beta chain. CDR3 length: 17 residues. In germline, CDR1 is MNHEY, CDR2 SMNVEV (reference sequence). The germline V and J ends were trimmed by 5 bases and 6 bases, with 25 bases remaining between them. The data were taken from a study of blood T cell repertoires in COVID-19. Turning to the study itself: Specimens from acute and convalescent COVID-19 originated in the United States, Italy and Spain.

The assay was immunoSEQ multiplex PCR, and TCRdb's table has in-frame clones only and misses some. The repertoire holds roughly 700,000 clones, with around 90% as singletons. Sequenced input: peripheral blood. The TCR sequence derives from a young woman with acute or convalescent COVID-19. The chain combines TRBV27 with TRBJ1-2, with D perhaps matching TRBD1 (6 bases). CDR3 amino acids: CASSPGTGQYVPHGYTF. The CDR3 region has the DNA TGTGCCAGCAGTCCCGGCACCGGACAGTACGTTCCGCATGGCTACACCTTC.